A single sample is the source of the 14 T cell receptor beta chains below, sequenced in a study of T cell changes during pregnancy in multiple sclerosis. Only in-frame clones appear in the TCRdb table, and some are missing; sequencing was by immunoSEQ multiplex PCR. The sample carries around 110,000 clones, under 95% recorded once. The sequencing here drew on peripheral blood, taken in the third trimester of pregnancy. These receptors originate from a female donor in good health, enrolled as a control in a pregnancy study.

The rearrangement links TRBV5-1 to TRBJ1-2, with D tentatively TRBD1 (6 bases). The CDR3 consists of 16 residues. The V end was cut by 0 bases, the J end by 2 bases, with 14 bases between. The germline gives CDR1 SGHRS, CDR2 YFSETQ. The CDR3 loop reads CASSLGDRLANYGYTF. DNA for the CDR3: TGCGCCAGCAGCTTGGGAGACAGGCTAGCAAACTATGGCTACACCTTC.

The chain joins TRBV1 to TRBJ2-4; the D call of TRBD2 is as the table states it, not checked on the DNA. TRBV1 is termed a pseudogene. The CDR3 consists of 19 residues. This chain's CDR3 is CTSSPLTSGAPLAKNIQYF. The CDR3 DNA is TGCACCAGCAGCCCTCTAACTAGCGGGGCGCCCCTAGCCAAAAACATTCAGTACTTC.

As to this clone: Additional DNA sequences in this sample encode the identical CDR3. The J gene is TRBJ2-7, the V gene TRBV7-2; no definite D call. Trimming took 4 bases from V and 0 from J, leaving 4 bases between them. The germline gives CDR1 SGHTA, CDR2 FQGNSA. This CDR3 region has 12 residues. Written as DNA, the CDR3 is TGTGCCAGCAGCTCCAGCTCCTACGAGCAGTACTTC. This codes for CASSSSSYEQYF.

This clone was seen a single time. V usage is TRBV4-2 and J usage is TRBJ1-3; 7 bases line up with TRBD1. This CDR3 region has 15 residues. V was pared by 4 bases and J by 3 bases, with 6 bases of the junction left unmatched. Germline V gives CDR1 LGHNA, CDR2 YNFKEQ. CDR3 DNA: TGTGCCAGCAGCCCGACAGGGTCTAATGGAAACACCATATATTTT. Its protein is CASSPTGSNGNTIYF.

The genes are TRBV2 and TRBJ2-3; 14 positions match TRBD2. CDR3 size: 17 residues. Germline CDR1 is SNHLY and CDR2 is FYNNEI. V shed 5 bases, J shed 0 bases, and the junction held 4 bases outside the gene matches. For the CDR3, the DNA is TGTGCCAGCAGTCCCGGGACTAGCGGGGGTAGCACAGATACGCAGTATTTT. Amino acid sequence: CASSPGTSGGSTDTQYF.

The chain employs TRBV7-2 and TRBJ2-3, with no clear D. With 1 base removed from V and 3 bases from J, the gap between germline ends came to 5 bases. This CDR3 comprises 13 residues. From germline, CDR1 is SGHTA and CDR2 FQGNSA. The CDR3 is CASSLDQTDTQYF. The DNA of the CDR3 is TGTGCCAGCAGCTTAGATCAGACAGATACGCAGTATTTT.

The CDR3: CASSYTGQGVYGYTF. CDR3 coding DNA: TGTGCCAGCAGTTACACGGGACAGGGGGTCTATGGCTACACCTTC. V is TRBV6-5 and J is TRBJ1-2, with 11 bases aligning to TRBD1. Germline V gene lookup returns CDR1 MNHEY and CDR2 SVGAGI. This CDR3 has 15 amino acids. J gave up 4 bases and V 2 bases, and 3 bases lay outside the gene matches.

The genes are TRBV11-3 and TRBJ1-1; maybe TRBD1 (5 bases). The CDR3 runs to 17 residues. V gave up 1 base and J gave up 4 bases, with 19 bases separating them. The germline CDR1 and CDR2 sequences are SGHNT and YENEEA. The CDR3 region has the DNA TGTGCCAGCAGCTTAGCCTCGGGGGTTGGGGTTCTCACTGAAGCTTTCTTT. It is translated as CASSLASGVGVLTEAFF.

The chain employs TRBV11-3 and TRBJ1-4; 8 bases map to TRBD1. J lost 7 bases, V lost 3 bases, and 7 bases had no gene match. Per germline, CDR1 SGHNT and CDR2 YENEEA. This CDR3 has 15 amino acids. CDR3 in DNA: TGTGCCAGCAGCTTCATTCAGGGGGCGGGTGAAAAACTGTTTTTT. Translated: CASSFIQGAGEKLFF.

The rearrangement links TRBV30 to TRBJ1-5; the D is unclear. This CDR3 has 12 amino acids. V was pared by 5 bases and J by 1 base, with 6 bases between. Looked up from germline, CDR1 is GTSNPN and CDR2 is SVGIG (reference sequence). This CDR3 is CAWDSSNQPQHF. CDR3 in DNA: TGTGCCTGGGATAGCAGCAATCAGCCCCAGCATTTT.

The chain links TRBV27 to TRBJ2-2; D not certain. V lost 7 bases, J lost 3 bases, and 18 bases lay in between. The length of the CDR3 is 16 residues. Germline CDR1 reads MNHEY; CDR2 reads SMNVEV (reference sequence). This CDR3 is CASIPSFGAYTGELFF. The CDR3, as DNA: TGTGCCAGCATCCCCTCCTTCGGAGCGTACACCGGGGAGCTGTTTTTT.

The V and J genes are TRBV5-6 and TRBJ2-7; 8 bases map to TRBD2. Germline V lookup: CDR1 SGHDT, CDR2 YYEEEE. The CDR3 loop spans 16 amino acids. The trim removed 3 bases at V and 5 bases at J, leaving 13 bases unmatched. Here the CDR3 reads CASSSRFLSGGDEQYF. The CDR3 DNA follows: TGTGCCAGCAGCTCCCGATTTCTCTCGGGGGGGGACGAGCAGTACTTC.

The chain joins TRBV2 to TRBJ1-5, with 7 bases lining up with TRBD1. The CDR3 has 16 residues. After removal of 5 bases from V and 4 bases from J, the junction contained 11 bases not matched to a gene. CDR1 is SNHLY and CDR2 is FYNNEI in the germline V gene. The CDR3 coding sequence is TGTGCCAGCAGTTTATCCGGGACAGCCACTAATCAGCCCCAGCATTTT. It codes for CASSLSGTATNQPQHF. The full variable domain, rest sourced from reference TRBV2 and TRBJ1-5, is EPEVTQTPSHQVTQMGQEVILRCVPISNHLYFYWYRQILGQKVEFLVSFYNNEISEKSEIFDDQFSVERPDGSNFTLKIRSTKLEDSAMYFCASSLSGTATNQPQHFGDGTRLSIL.

The chain combines TRBV19 with TRBJ2-3, with 10 bases matching TRBD1. Trimming removed 6 bases from V and 6 bases from J; junction bases left unmatched: 9. This CDR3 has 15 residues. The germline V gene has CDR1 LNHDA and CDR2 SQIVND (reference sequence). In nucleotides, the CDR3 is TGTGCCAGTAGCGAGACAGGGGGCTTGAGGGATACGCAGTATTTT. Translating gives CASSETGGLRDTQYF.